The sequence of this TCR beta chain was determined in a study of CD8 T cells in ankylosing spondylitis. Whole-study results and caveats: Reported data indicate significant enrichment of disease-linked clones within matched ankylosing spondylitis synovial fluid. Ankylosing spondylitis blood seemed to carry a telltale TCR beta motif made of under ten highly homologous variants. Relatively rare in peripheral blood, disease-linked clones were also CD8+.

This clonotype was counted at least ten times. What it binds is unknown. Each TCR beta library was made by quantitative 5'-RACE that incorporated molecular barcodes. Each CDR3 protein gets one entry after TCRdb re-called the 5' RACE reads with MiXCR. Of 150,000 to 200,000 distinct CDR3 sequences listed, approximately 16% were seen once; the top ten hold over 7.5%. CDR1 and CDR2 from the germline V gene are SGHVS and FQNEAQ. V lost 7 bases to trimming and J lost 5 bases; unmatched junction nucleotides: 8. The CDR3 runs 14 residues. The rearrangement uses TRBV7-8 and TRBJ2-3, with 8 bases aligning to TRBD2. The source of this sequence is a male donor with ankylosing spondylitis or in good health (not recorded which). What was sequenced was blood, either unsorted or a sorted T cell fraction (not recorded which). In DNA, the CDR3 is TGTGCCAGCACCCCCCGGGAGGGCGGAGATACGCAGTATTTT. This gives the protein CASTPREGGDTQYF.